This TCR beta chain was captured in a study of brain T cells in children with intractable seizures. Findings of the study overall: Absence of clones before surgery may stem from lower sequencing depth. Viral specificity was inferred only from CDR3 similarity; HCMV serostatus was unknown.

A note on this clone: Its antigen is unidentified.

The protocol was immunoSEQ multiplex PCR, while the TCRdb copy is restricted to in-frame clones and leaves out a portion. This table has roughly 110,000 clones, 85% to 95% appearing once. The sequence was obtained from a boy under two years old with hemimegalencephaly and intractable seizures. Sequenced here: peripheral blood, sampled at surgery.

This CDR3 is CASSTGRGSGANVLTF. Written as DNA, the CDR3 is TGTGCCAGCAGCACGGGACGGGGCTCTGGGGCCAACGTCCTGACTTTC. The rearrangement uses TRBV11-3 and TRBJ2-6, with D perhaps matching TRBD1 or TRBD2 (5 bases each). The CDR3 covers 16 residues. V was trimmed by 5 bases and J by 0 bases, leaving 11 bases between them. The germline V gene encodes CDR1 SGHNT and CDR2 YENEEA.